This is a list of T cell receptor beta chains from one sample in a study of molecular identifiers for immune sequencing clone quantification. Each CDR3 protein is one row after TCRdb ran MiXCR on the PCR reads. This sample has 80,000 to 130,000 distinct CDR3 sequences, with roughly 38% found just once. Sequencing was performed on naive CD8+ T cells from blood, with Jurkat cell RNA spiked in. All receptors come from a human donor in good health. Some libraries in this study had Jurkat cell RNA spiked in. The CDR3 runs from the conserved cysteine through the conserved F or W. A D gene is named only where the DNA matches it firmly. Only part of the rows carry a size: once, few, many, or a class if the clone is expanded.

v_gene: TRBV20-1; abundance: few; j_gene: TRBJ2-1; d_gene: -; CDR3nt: TGCAGTGCTAGAGATCAGGGGTCCTACAATGAGCAGTTCTTC; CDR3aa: CSARDQGSYNEQFF
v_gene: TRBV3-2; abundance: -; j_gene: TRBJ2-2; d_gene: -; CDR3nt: TGTGCCAGCAGCATCCGGGCCCCGGGGACCGGGGAGCTGTATTTT; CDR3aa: CASSIRAPGTGELYF
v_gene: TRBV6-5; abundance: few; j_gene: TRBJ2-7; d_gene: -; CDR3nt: TGTGCCAGCAGCCCCGAACTGACCTACGAGCAGTACTTC; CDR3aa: CASSPELTYEQYF
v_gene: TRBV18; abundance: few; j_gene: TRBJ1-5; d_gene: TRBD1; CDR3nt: TGTGCCAGCACCAATGAGGACAGGGGTACTCAGCCCCAGCATTTT; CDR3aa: CASTNEDRGTQPQHF
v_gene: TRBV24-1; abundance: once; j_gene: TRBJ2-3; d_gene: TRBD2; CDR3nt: TGTGCCACCAGTGACACACTAGCCGGGAGGGCCGTATGTACGCTGTATTTT; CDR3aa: CATSDTLAGRAVCTLYF
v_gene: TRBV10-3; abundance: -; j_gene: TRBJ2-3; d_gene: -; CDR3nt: TGTGCCATCAGTGAGGGCTCCAGGGGTGGAGATACGCAGTATTTT; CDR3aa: CAISEGSRGGDTQYF
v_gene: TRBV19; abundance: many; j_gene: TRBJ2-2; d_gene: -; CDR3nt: TGTGCCAGTAAAGTGAGGACCGGGGAGCTGTTTTTT; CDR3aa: CASKVRTGELFF
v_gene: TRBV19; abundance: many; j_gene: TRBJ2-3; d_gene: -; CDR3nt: TGTGCCAGTAGTAAAACAGGGCTGAGCACAGATACACAGTATTTT; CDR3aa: CASSKTGLSTDTQYF
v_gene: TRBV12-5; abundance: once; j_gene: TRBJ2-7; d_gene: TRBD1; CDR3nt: TGTGCTAGTGGTTTGATGGTCCGGGACAGCGTTCCCTACGAGCAGTACTTC; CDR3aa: CASGLMVRDSVPYEQYF
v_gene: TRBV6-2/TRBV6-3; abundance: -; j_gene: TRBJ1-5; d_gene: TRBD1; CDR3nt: TGTGCCAGCCGGGACAGGAGGAATCAGCCCCAGCATTTT; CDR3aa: CASRDRRNQPQHF
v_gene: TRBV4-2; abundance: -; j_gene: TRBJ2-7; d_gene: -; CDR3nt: TGTGCCAGCAGCCCCTGGACTGGCTACGAGCAGTACTTC; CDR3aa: CASSPWTGYEQYF
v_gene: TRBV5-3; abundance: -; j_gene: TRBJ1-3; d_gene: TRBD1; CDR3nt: TGTGCCAGCAGCCAGACAGGGTTCGGAAACACCATATATTTT; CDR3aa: CASSQTGFGNTIYF
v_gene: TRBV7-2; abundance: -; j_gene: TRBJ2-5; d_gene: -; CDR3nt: TGTGCCAGCAGCTTAAGGCCCCGGTCGGGGTTGGAGGGAGAGACCCAGTACTTC; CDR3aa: CASSLRPRSGLEGETQYF
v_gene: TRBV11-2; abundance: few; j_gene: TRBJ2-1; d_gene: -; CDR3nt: TGTGCCAGCAGCTTAGATGGGCTATTCTACAATGAGCAGTTCTTC; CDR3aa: CASSLDGLFYNEQFF
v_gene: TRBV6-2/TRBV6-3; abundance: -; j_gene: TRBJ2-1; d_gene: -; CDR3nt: TGTGCCAGCAGCCCCGTGACGGATCAATACAATGAGCAGTTCTTC; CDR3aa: CASSPVTDQYNEQFF
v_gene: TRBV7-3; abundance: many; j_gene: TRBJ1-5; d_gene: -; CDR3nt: TGTGCCGGCAGCCCTCCTCCCCAGCATTTT; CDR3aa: CAGSPPPQHF
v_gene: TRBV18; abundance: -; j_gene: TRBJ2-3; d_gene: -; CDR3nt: TGTGCCAGCTCACCAAGTATTTTATTTATCGATACGCAGTATTTT; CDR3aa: CASSPSILFIDTQYF